This T cell receptor (beta chain) derives from a study of blood T cell repertoires in COVID-19. The wider study: COVID-19 samples from acute and convalescent phases originated in the United States, Italy and Spain.

As handled by the study authors: It was from reference gene primer amplification that nucleated cell counts were estimated. Using immunoSEQ multiplex PCR, the repertoire was profiled, and TCRdb retains in-frame clones only, with some absent. V, J and clone size reflect that table, while D and trimming were determined from the DNA. The table lists 180,000 or so clones, around 81% of them singletons. Recruited during active infection, patients (from Seattle) were subsequently followed longitudinally. Turning to this clone: Other DNA sequences in this sample translate to the same CDR3.

The CDR3 spans 12 residues. Between the trimmed V and J ends, which lost 1 base and 6 bases, there was a span of 5 bases. The germline V gene has CDR1 LGHDT and CDR2 YNNKEL (reference sequence). This sequence was found in a woman aged 40 to 50 with COVID-19, enrolled during active disease. Material for sequencing was peripheral blood. The gene calls are TRBV3-1 (or the pseudogene TRBV3-2) and TRBJ2-3; D is uncertain. CDR3 nucleotide sequence: TGTGCCAGCAGCCAAGTGGAGGATACGCAGTATTTT. It yields the protein CASSQVEDTQYF.